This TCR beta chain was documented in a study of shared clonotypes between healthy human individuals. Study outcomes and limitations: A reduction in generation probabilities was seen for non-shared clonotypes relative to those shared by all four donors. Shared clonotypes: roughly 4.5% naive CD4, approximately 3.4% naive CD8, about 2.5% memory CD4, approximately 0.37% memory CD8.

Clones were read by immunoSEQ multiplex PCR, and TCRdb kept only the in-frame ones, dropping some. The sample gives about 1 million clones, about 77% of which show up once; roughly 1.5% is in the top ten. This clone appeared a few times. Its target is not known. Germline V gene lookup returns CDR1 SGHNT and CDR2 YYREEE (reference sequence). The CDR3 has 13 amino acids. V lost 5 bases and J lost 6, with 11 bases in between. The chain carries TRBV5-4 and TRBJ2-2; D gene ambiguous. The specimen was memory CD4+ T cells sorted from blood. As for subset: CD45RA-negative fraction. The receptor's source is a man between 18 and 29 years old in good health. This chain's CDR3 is CASSQPEAGELFF. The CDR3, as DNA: TGTGCCAGCAGTCAACCGGAAGCCGGGGAGCTGTTTTTT. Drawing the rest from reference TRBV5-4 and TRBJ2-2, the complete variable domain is ETGVTQSPTHLIKTRGQQVTLRCSSQSGHNTVSWYQQALGQGPQFIFQYYREEENGRGNFPPRFSGLQFPNYSSELNVNALELDDSALYLCASSQPEAGELFFGEGSRLTVL.